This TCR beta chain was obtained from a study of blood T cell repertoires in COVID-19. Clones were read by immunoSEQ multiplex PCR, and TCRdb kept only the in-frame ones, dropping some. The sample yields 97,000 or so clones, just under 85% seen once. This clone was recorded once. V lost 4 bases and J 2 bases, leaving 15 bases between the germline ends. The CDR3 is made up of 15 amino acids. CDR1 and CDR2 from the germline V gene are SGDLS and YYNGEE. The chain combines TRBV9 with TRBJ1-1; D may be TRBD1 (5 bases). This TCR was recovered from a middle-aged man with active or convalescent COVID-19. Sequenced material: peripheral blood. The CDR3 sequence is CASSTPGGANTEAFF. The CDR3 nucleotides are TGTGCCAGCAGCACACCGGGAGGGGCCAACACTGAAGCTTTCTTT.